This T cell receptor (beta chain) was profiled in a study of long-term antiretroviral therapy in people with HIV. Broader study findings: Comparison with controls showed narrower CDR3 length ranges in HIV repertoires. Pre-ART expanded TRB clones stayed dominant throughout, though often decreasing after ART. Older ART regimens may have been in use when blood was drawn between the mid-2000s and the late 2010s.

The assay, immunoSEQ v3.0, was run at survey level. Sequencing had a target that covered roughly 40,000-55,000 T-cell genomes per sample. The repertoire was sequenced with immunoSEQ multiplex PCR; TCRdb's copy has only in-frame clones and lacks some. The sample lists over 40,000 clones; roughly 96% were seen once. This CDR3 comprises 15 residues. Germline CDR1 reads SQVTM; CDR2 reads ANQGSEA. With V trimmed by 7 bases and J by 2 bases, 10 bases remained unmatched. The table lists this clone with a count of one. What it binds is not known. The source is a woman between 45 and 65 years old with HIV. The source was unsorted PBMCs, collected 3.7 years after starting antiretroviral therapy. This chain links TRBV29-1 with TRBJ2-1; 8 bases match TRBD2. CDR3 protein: CSAAAGGRAYNEQFF. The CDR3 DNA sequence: TGCAGCGCTGCTGCGGGGGGCCGGGCCTACAATGAGCAGTTCTTC.